The TCR beta chain described here comes from a study of CD8+ T cells in alopecia areata. cDNA reverse transcribed from extracted RNA served as the sequencing template. Profiling relied on immunoSEQ multiplex PCR, and the TCRdb table lists in-frame clones only, not all of them. The table lists about 140,000 clones, roughly 86% of them singletons, with approximately 13% in the top ten. The treatment: oral pan-JAK inhibitor, 5-10 mg twice daily. The CDR3 covers 15 residues. V gave up 5 bases and J gave up 5 bases, with 19 bases separating them. Germline V CDR1 and CDR2: LNHNV, YYDKDF (reference sequence).

The rearrangement links TRBV15 to TRBJ2-7, with TRBD2 as a possible D gene (5 bases). This clonotype was obtained from a human donor with alopecia areata. Sequenced material: CD8+ T cells sorted from blood, taken at week 4, from a patient treated with tofacitinib. CDR3 loop: CATSPQTGFGNEQYF. The CDR3 coding sequence is TGTGCCACCAGCCCCCAGACCGGCTTCGGGAACGAGCAGTACTTC.